This T cell receptor (beta chain) emerged from a study of T-cell reconstitution after alpha-beta-depleted transplantation in children. The TCRbeta library was prepared with unique molecular identifiers. TCRdb analysed the PCR reads with MiXCR anew, one entry per CDR3 protein. The data show roughly 70,000 distinct CDR3 sequences, roughly 4.9% seen once. Overall study findings and caveats: Reports say that about two months after transplant, the alpha-beta T cells came out of several hundred graft clones that had expanded.

In this sample, this clonotype turned up many times. What it recognizes is unknown. V lost 3 bases to trimming and J lost 2 bases, with 17 bases between them. The CDR3 covers 18 residues. This sample comprised PBMCs, mostly from graft donor cells, obtained 180 days after TCRalphabeta/CD19-depleted stem cell transplant. The gene calls are TRBV12-3 or TRBV12-4 and TRBJ2-6, with D perhaps being TRBD1 or TRBD2 (5 bases each). This receptor was taken from a boy under three years old who had a stem cell transplant for acute myeloid leukemia, so the T cells may come from the graft donor. The CDR3 region has the DNA TGTGCCAGCAGTTTCAGGGCGAGGGTGTCTACTGGGGCCAACGTCCTGACTTTC. Its translation: CASSFRARVSTGANVLTF.